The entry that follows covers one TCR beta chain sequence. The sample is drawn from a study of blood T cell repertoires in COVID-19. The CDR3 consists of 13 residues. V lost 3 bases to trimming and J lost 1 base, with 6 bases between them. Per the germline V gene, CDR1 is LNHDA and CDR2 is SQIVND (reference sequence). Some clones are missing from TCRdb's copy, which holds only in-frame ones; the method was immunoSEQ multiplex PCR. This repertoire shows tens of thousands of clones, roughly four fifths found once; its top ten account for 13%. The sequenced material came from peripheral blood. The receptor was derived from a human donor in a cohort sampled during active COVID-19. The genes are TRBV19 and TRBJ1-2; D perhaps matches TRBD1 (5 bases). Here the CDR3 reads CASSMGLNYGYTF. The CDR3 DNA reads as TGTGCCAGTAGTATGGGACTTAACTATGGCTACACCTTC.